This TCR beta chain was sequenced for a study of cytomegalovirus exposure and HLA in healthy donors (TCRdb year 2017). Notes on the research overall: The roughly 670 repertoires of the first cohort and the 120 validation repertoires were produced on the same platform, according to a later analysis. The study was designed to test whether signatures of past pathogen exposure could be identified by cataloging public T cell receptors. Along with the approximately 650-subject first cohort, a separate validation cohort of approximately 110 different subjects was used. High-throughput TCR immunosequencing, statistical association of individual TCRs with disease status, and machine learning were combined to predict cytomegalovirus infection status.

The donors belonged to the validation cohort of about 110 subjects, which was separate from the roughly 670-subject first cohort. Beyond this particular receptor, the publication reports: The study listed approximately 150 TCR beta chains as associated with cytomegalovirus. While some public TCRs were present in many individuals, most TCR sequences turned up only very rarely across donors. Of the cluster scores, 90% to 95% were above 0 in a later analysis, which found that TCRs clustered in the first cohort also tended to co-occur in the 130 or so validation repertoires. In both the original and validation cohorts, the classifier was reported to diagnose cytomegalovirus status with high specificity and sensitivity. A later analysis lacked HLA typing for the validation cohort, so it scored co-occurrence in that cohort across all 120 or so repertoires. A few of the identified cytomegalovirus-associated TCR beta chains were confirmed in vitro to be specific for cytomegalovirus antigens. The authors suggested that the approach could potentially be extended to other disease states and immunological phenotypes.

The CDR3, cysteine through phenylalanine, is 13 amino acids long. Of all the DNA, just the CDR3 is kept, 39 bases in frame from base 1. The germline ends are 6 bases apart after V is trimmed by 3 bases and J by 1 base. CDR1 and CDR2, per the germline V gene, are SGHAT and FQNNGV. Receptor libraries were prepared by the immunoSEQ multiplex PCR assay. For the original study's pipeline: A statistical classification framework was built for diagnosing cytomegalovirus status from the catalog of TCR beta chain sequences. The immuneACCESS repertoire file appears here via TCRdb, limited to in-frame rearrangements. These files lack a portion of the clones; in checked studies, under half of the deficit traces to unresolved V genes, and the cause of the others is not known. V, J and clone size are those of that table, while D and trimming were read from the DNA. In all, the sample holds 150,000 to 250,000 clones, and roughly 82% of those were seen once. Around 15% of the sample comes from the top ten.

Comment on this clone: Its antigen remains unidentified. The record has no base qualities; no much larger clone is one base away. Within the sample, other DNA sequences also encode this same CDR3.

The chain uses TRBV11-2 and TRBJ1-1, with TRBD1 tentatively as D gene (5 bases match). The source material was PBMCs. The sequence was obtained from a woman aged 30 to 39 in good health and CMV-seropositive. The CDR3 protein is CASSFGQNTEAFF. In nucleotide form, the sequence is TGTGCCAGCAGCTTTGGACAGAACACTGAAGCTTTCTTT.